One T cell receptor (beta chain) is described in this entry. The sample comes from a study of blood T cell repertoires in COVID-19. Libraries were prepared by immunoSEQ multiplex PCR; TCRdb keeps only in-frame clonotypes and omits some of them. The sample has about 44,000 clones, around 89% seen once. This receptor was obtained from a man between 65 and 79 years old with active COVID-19. The sample comprised peripheral blood.

This chain's CDR3 is CASSPSGGFHEQYF. As DNA, the CDR3 is TGTGCCAGCAGCCCAAGTGGAGGGTTCCACGAGCAGTACTTC. The genes are TRBV9 and TRBJ2-7; D perhaps matches TRBD2 (6 bases). V was trimmed by 4 bases and J by 5 bases, leaving 16 bases between them. The CDR3 covers 14 residues. Germline-derived CDR1 and CDR2 are SGDLS and YYNGEE. Filled out from reference TRBV9 and TRBJ2-7, the complete variable domain reads DSGVTQTPKHLITATGQRVTLRCSPRSGDLSVYWYQQSLDQGLQFLIQYYNGEERAKGNILERFSAQQFPDLHSELNLSSLELGDSALYFCASSPSGGFHEQYFGPGTRLTVT.